The 26 T cell receptor beta chains below come from one sample, sequenced in a study of blood T cell repertoires in COVID-19. The table came from immunoSEQ multiplex PCR; TCRdb's copy has only in-frame clones and leaves some out. The profile shows over 110,000 clones, 84% of them singletons. Sequencing was carried out using PBMCs or T cells enriched from blood (not recorded which). Receptors originate from a man in his forties or fifties with acute COVID-19.

The J gene is TRBJ2-7, the V gene TRBV2; no clear D gene. Trimming left V 2 bases short and J 2 bases short, with 7 bases between. The CDR3 sequence is 13 residues long. Germline CDR1 and CDR2: SNHLY and FYNNEI. The CDR3 bases are TGTGCCAGCAGTGAACCCCAAACCTACGAGCAGTACTTC. Translated: CASSEPQTYEQYF.

The J gene is TRBJ2-2, the V gene TRBV9, with D possibly TRBD1 on 5 matching bases. V lost 0 bases and J lost 4, with 13 bases in between. CDR3 size: 16 residues. Looked up from germline, CDR1 is SGDLS and CDR2 is YYNGEE. The CDR3 DNA sequence: TGTGCCAGCAGCGTAGACTGGGCAGGGCCCACCGGGGAGCTGTTTTTT. Translating it yields CASSVDWAGPTGELFF.

V usage is TRBV9 and J usage is TRBJ2-2; the D gene is possibly TRBD2 (5 bases). The CDR3 covers 14 residues. Germline lookup yields CDR1 SGDLS and CDR2 YYNGEE. The ends were cut back, 4 bases at V and 3 bases at J, with 10 bases in the middle. CDR3 sequence reads: CASSPRTYTGELFF. The CDR3 nucleotides are TGTGCCAGCAGCCCCCGGACTTACACCGGGGAGCTGTTTTTT.

As DNA, the CDR3 is TGCGCCAGCAGCCTCCGGACAGGGGGCGACTATGGCTACACCTTC. It specifies CASSLRTGGDYGYTF. This chain uses TRBV5-1 with TRBJ1-2, with TRBD1 identical over 11 bases. Germline assignment: CDR1 SGHRS and CDR2 YFSETQ. The J segment lost 3 bases and the V segment lost 4 bases, leaving 5 bases of the junction unmatched. The CDR3 totals 15 residues.

The rearrangement links TRBV6-2 or TRBV6-3 to TRBJ1-3, with 7 nucleotides matching TRBD1. Germline values: CDR1 MNHEY, CDR2 SVGEGT. The CDR3 spans 11 residues. With V trimmed by 5 bases and J by 16 bases, 8 bases remained unmatched. The CDR3 protein is CASSLVDRMYF. The CDR3 DNA reads as TGTGCCAGCAGTCTCGTGGACAGGATGTATTTT.

The J gene is TRBJ1-2, the V gene TRBV28; 7 bases are a match to TRBD1. Germline CDR1 reads MDHEN; CDR2 reads SYDVKM. J was trimmed by 6 bases and V by 10 bases; bases with no gene match: 8. The CDR3 runs 12 residues. In DNA, the CDR3 is TGTGCCACAGGAGGGGGCTGGAATGGCTACACCTTC. Amino acid sequence: CATGGGWNGYTF.

The sample holds a few counts of this clone. CDR3 coding DNA: TGCGCCAGCAGCCAAGTTTCGGGCTATGGCTACACCTTC. Its translation is CASSQVSGYGYTF. The chain carries TRBV4-1 and TRBJ1-2; D not certain. This CDR3 has 13 amino acids. The germline V gene encodes CDR1 MGHRA and CDR2 YSYEKL. Trimming removed 1 base at V and 4 bases at J, with 7 bases between.

This rearrangement joins TRBV6-2 or TRBV6-3 to TRBJ1-6; 8 positions match TRBD1. Trimming at V came to 5 bases and at J to 0 bases, leaving 6 bases not matched to a gene. The CDR3 extends over 17 amino acids. Germline V gives CDR1 MNHEY, CDR2 SVGEGT. CDR3 DNA: TGTGCCAGCAGTCACCTCACAGGGGGCTCCTATAATTCACCCCTCCACTTT. This sequence encodes CASSHLTGGSYNSPLHF.

The J gene is TRBJ2-7, the V gene TRBV6-5; 7 nucleotides agree with TRBD1. Trimming cost V 6 bases and J 6 bases; bases outside gene matches: 5. Germline V gene sequence: CDR1 MNHEY, CDR2 SVGAGI. This CDR3 region has 12 residues. CDR3 sequence (DNA): TGTGCCAGCAGCGGGACAGTGGGCGAGCAGTACTTC. Amino acids: CASSGTVGEQYF.

V is TRBV9 and J is TRBJ1-1; no firm D call. V gave up 1 base and J gave up 1 base, with 8 bases separating them. CDR3 length equals 14 residues. Germline V gives CDR1 SGDLS, CDR2 YYNGEE. This CDR3 is CASSVSRSNTEAFF. In DNA form, the CDR3 reads TGTGCCAGCAGCGTAAGTCGGTCGAACACTGAAGCTTTCTTT.

The sample holds one count of this clone. The chain employs TRBV5-1 and TRBJ2-2; a possible D gene is TRBD1 (6 bases). CDR1 is SGHRS, CDR2 YFSETQ, per germline. The V and J ends lost 6 bases and 6 bases respectively, with 21 bases between them. This CDR3 spans 16 amino acids. The CDR3 here is CASNPVTGGSAGELFF. CDR3 nucleotide sequence: TGCGCCAGCAACCCAGTGACAGGAGGATCGGCCGGGGAGCTGTTTTTT.

V gene TRBV6-5 combines with J gene TRBJ2-1; D uncertain. Looked up from germline, CDR1 is MNHEY and CDR2 is SVGAGI. This CDR3 has 13 residues. The ends were cut back, 0 bases at V and 7 bases at J, with 7 bases in the middle. The CDR3 protein is CASSYSNRNEQFF. The CDR3 coding sequence is TGTGCCAGCAGTTACTCGAACCGGAATGAGCAGTTCTTC.

The chain carries TRBV19 and TRBJ1-5, with TRBD1 identical over 7 bases. The V gene's germline CDR1 is LNHDA and CDR2 SQIVND (reference sequence). After removal of 7 bases from V and 3 bases from J, the junction contained 9 bases not matched to a gene. The CDR3 loop spans 15 amino acids. The CDR3 nucleotides are TGTGCCAGTACCGCGACAGGGTGGGACAATCAGCCCCAGCATTTT. Amino acid sequence: CASTATGWDNQPQHF.

This rearrangement joins TRBV5-1 to TRBJ2-3; 10 positions match TRBD2. The J segment lost 1 base and the V segment lost 0 bases, leaving 17 bases of the junction unmatched. The germline V gene encodes CDR1 SGHRS and CDR2 YFSETQ. This CDR3 is 21 amino acids long. CDR3 nucleotide sequence: TGCGCCAGCAGCTTGGTTTTATCGGGGAACAGACTAGCGGGCGGCACAGATACGCAGTATTTT. This codes for CASSLVLSGNRLAGGTDTQYF.

This clone was seen just once. The rearrangement links TRBV19 to TRBJ2-7; 10 nucleotides align to TRBD1. The germline V gene encodes CDR1 LNHDA and CDR2 SQIVND (reference sequence). The CDR3 is 18 amino acids. Trimming removed 3 bases from V and 4 bases from J; junction bases left unmatched: 15. As DNA, the CDR3 is TGTGCCAGTAGTATCCCCCCAGAGACCGGGACAGGGGCGTACGAGCAGTACTTC. Protein: CASSIPPETGTGAYEQYF.

The CDR3 coding sequence is TGTGCCAGCAGCACTAGCCTTCTCCTAGCGGGAGGCACAGATACGCAGTATTTT. The encoded protein is CASSTSLLLAGGTDTQYF. The chain carries TRBV2 and TRBJ2-3; 10 nucleotides match TRBD2. Germline CDR1 and CDR2: SNHLY and FYNNEI. V lost 6 bases, J lost 1 base, and 13 bases stayed unmatched. This CDR3 is built from 18 residues.

The chain is built from TRBV27 and TRBJ2-5; TRBD2 agrees at 15 bases. Germline lookup yields CDR1 MNHEY and CDR2 SMNVEV (reference sequence). Unmatched junction bases numbered 12, after V lost 5 bases and J lost 5 bases. The CDR3 runs to 18 residues. The CDR3 region is CASSRKGLAGGLWETQYF. The CDR3 DNA sequence: TGTGCCAGCAGTCGAAAGGGACTAGCGGGAGGTCTCTGGGAGACCCAGTACTTC.

The rearrangement links TRBV7-2 to TRBJ2-3; 16 positions match TRBD2. Germline-derived CDR1 and CDR2 are SGHTA and FQGNSA. The CDR3 contains 17 residues. The V gene end was trimmed by 5 bases and the J gene end by 3 bases; junction bases not matched to a gene: 5. In nucleotides, the CDR3 is TGTGCCAGCAGCCCCGGGACTAGCGGGAGGGTGACAGATACGCAGTATTTT. Translation: CASSPGTSGRVTDTQYF. Looking up the rest from reference TRBV7-2 and TRBJ2-3 gives the full variable domain: GAGVSQSPSNKVTEKGKDVELRCDPISGHTALYWYRQSLGQGLEFLIYFQGNSAPDKSGLPSDRFSAERTGGSVSTLTIQRTQQEDSAVYLCASSPGTSGRVTDTQYFGPGTRLTVL.

The gene calls are TRBV30 and TRBJ2-5; 7 bases are a match to TRBD1. This CDR3 contains 12 residues. Germline assignment: CDR1 GTSNPN and CDR2 SVGIG (reference sequence). The V gene end was trimmed by 8 bases and the J gene end by 4 bases; junction bases not matched to a gene: 7. The CDR3 reads CAERQGAETQYF. The CDR3 nucleotides are TGTGCCGAGCGACAGGGAGCAGAGACCCAGTACTTC.

On this clone: Given the absence of the conserved phenylalanine or tryptophan at the CDR3 end, a read error is likely. The DNA is left out, because the CDR3 cannot be placed on it with certainty; the CDR3 is given as TCRdb lists it. This chain joins TRBV5-1 and TRBJ2-7; the D segment call TRBD1 is taken from the table without a DNA check. Germline CDR1 is SGHRS and CDR2 is YFSETQ. From its first to its last residue, the CDR3 has 11 amino acids. CDR3 amino acids: CASSLTGDLGI.

This clone was seen repeatedly, ten times or more. This chain links TRBV25-1 with TRBJ1-3; D is undetermined. Trimming took off 4 bases at V and 0 bases at J, with 4 bases between the two ends. The CDR3 has 13 amino acids. Germline-derived CDR1 and CDR2 are MGHDK and SYGVNS. The CDR3 DNA follows: TGTGCCAGCAGTGTGAGCTCTGGAAACACCATATATTTT. Protein sequence: CASSVSSGNTIYF.

This chain links TRBV30 with TRBJ2-5, with a possible D match to TRBD2 (6 bases). The ends were cut back, 3 bases at V and 1 base at J, with 9 bases in the middle. Germline CDR1 GTSNPN, CDR2 SVGIG (reference sequence). The CDR3 covers 13 residues. The CDR3 sequence: CAWSASVQETQYF. DNA for the CDR3: TGTGCCTGGAGCGCTAGCGTCCAAGAGACCCAGTACTTC.

The rearrangement links TRBV5-4 to TRBJ2-7, with D possibly TRBD1 on 6 matching bases. The CDR3 extends over 13 amino acids. Trimming cost V 4 bases and J 5 bases, with 13 bases left between them. CDR1 is SGHNT and CDR2 is YYREEE in the germline V gene (reference sequence). The CDR3 reads CASSIGTKDEQYF. In DNA form, the CDR3 reads TGTGCCAGCAGCATCGGGACAAAAGACGAGCAGTACTTC. Together with reference TRBV5-4 and TRBJ2-7, the CDR3 gives the full variable domain: ETGVTQSPTHLIKTRGQQVTLRCSSQSGHNTVSWYQQALGQGPQFIFQYYREEENGRGNFPPRFSGLQFPNYSSELNVNALELDDSALYLCASSIGTKDEQYFGPGTRLTVT.

The rearrangement links TRBV19 to TRBJ2-6; D uncertain. CDR1 is LNHDA, CDR2 SQIVND, per germline (reference sequence). The CDR3 is 14 amino acids. Trimming shortened V by 5 bases and J by 1 base, and 6 bases separated the two germline ends. The CDR3 bases are TGTGCCAGTAGTGCCGGGTCTGGGGCCAACGTCCTGACTTTC. Amino acids: CASSAGSGANVLTF.

V usage is TRBV9 and J usage is TRBJ2-7, with 12 bases fitting TRBD1. V lost 4 bases to trimming and J lost 6 bases; unmatched junction nucleotides: 8. CDR3 length equals 15 residues. Per germline, CDR1 SGDLS and CDR2 YYNGEE. The chain's CDR3 is CASSPHGTGGAEQYF. CDR3 in DNA: TGTGCCAGCAGCCCGCACGGGACAGGGGGCGCCGAGCAGTACTTC.

About this clone: At the DNA level, this CDR3 is encoded by other sequences in the same sample as well. The genes are TRBV7-9 and TRBJ1-2; D unresolved. The CDR3 length is 12 residues. Germline V CDR1 and CDR2: SEHNR, FQNEAQ (reference sequence). Trimming took 1 base from V and 5 from J, leaving 5 bases between them. The CDR3 DNA follows: TGTGCCAGCAGCTTAGACACGTATGGCTACACCTTC. It codes for CASSLDTYGYTF.